One and the same sample provided the 25 T cell receptor beta chains below, sequenced in a study of blood T cell repertoires in COVID-19. The repertoire was sequenced with immunoSEQ multiplex PCR; TCRdb's copy has only in-frame clones and lacks some. The table lists roughly 180,000 clones, about four fifths of them singletons. The material sequenced was PBMCs or T cells enriched from blood (not recorded which). These receptors originate from a man between 60 and 75 years old who had recovered from COVID-19.

The chain joins TRBV28 to TRBJ2-2; 7 nucleotides agree with TRBD2. Germline V gives CDR1 MDHEN, CDR2 SYDVKM. This CDR3 comprises 13 residues. The junction had 1 base not matched to a gene; V was cut back by 8 bases and J by 1 base. This CDR3 is CASGEGNTGELFF. CDR3 DNA sequence: TGTGCCAGCGGGGAGGGGAACACCGGGGAGCTGTTTTTT.

The gene calls are TRBV9 and TRBJ2-3, with TRBD1 identical over 9 bases. V lost 3 bases and J lost 5; bases outside the gene matches: 7. Germline CDR1 is SGDLS and CDR2 is YYNGEE. The CDR3 totals 15 residues. CDR3 sequence (DNA): TGTGCCAGCAGCGCCACCGGGACAGGGCTAGATACGCAGTATTTT. Translated, it gives CASSATGTGLDTQYF.

A few counts support this clone. CDR3 nucleotide sequence: TGCGCCAGCACACGCGGCCCCTACGAGCAGTACTTC. This sequence encodes CASTRGPYEQYF. The V gene is TRBV23-1, the J gene TRBJ2-7; D is ambiguous. TRBV23-1 is annotated as an ORF whose role is uncertain. With 7 bases removed from V and 2 bases from J, the gap between germline ends came to 9 bases. The CDR3 runs to 12 residues.

The rearrangement links TRBV11-2 to TRBJ2-7; D is possibly TRBD1 (7 bases). The germline V gene has CDR1 SGHAT and CDR2 FQNNGV. Trimming stripped 0 bases from V and 2 bases from J, with 14 bases between. The CDR3 contains 16 residues. CDR3: CASSLDRGRGTYEQYF. The CDR3 region has the DNA TGTGCCAGCAGCTTAGATAGGGGGCGGGGCACCTACGAGCAGTACTTC.

The chain has TRBV4-1 and TRBJ1-4; D not resolved. The length of the CDR3 is 16 residues. The V end lost 4 bases, the J end lost 0 bases, and 12 bases lay between the germline ends. Germline CDR1 is MGHRA and CDR2 is YSYEKL. Here the CDR3 reads CASSRILVATNEKLFF. In DNA form, the CDR3 reads TGCGCCAGCAGCCGCATATTAGTAGCAACTAATGAAAAACTGTTTTTT.

J is TRBJ1-5 and V is TRBV5-6; 7 positions agree with TRBD1. Germline lookup yields CDR1 SGHDT and CDR2 YYEEEE. This CDR3 has 16 amino acids. The junction had 12 bases not matched to a gene; V was cut back by 3 bases and J by 6 bases. CDR3 coding DNA: TGTGCCAGCAGCTCCCTAGGACAGGCCGGGGCTCAGCCCCAGCATTTT. It is translated as CASSSLGQAGAQPQHF.

The CDR3 DNA reads as TGTGCCAGCGTGGTAGCGGGTGCCTACGAGCAGTACTTC. The encoded protein is CASVVAGAYEQYF. The rearrangement links TRBV2 to TRBJ2-7, with TRBD2 matching over 7 bases. The CDR3 covers 13 residues. Trimming cost V 8 bases and J 2 bases; bases outside gene matches: 6. Germline CDR1 is SNHLY and CDR2 is FYNNEI. Complete variable domain (other parts from reference TRBV2 and TRBJ2-7): EPEVTQTPSHQVTQMGQEVILRCVPISNHLYFYWYRQILGQKVEFLVSFYNNEISEKSEIFDDQFSVERPDGSNFTLKIRSTKLEDSAMYFCASVVAGAYEQYFGPGTRLTVT.

The CDR3 region has the DNA TGTGCCAGCAGTCCCTCGGGACTAGCTAAAGAGACCCAGTACTTC. It yields the protein CASSPSGLAKETQYF. This chain connects TRBV28 to TRBJ2-5; 9 bases agree with TRBD2. Per the germline V gene, CDR1 is MDHEN and CDR2 is SYDVKM. The CDR3 totals 15 residues. The junction had 7 bases not matched to a gene; V was cut back by 5 bases and J by 3 bases.

This chain uses TRBV27 with TRBJ2-5, with 9 bases aligning to TRBD1. There are 16 residues in the CDR3. The junction had 10 bases not matched to a gene; V was cut back by 4 bases and J by 4 bases. In germline, CDR1 is MNHEY, CDR2 SMNVEV (reference sequence). The CDR3 region is CASSSQGAGFGETQYF. CDR3 nucleotides: TGTGCCAGCAGTTCACAGGGGGCTGGGTTTGGAGAGACCCAGTACTTC.

The chain combines TRBV5-1 with TRBJ2-1; possibly TRBD1 for D (5 bases). The CDR3 covers 16 residues. The germline V gene has CDR1 SGHRS and CDR2 YFSETQ. The V end lost 1 base, the J end lost 2 bases, and 13 bases lay between the germline ends. The DNA of the CDR3 is TGCGCCAGCAGCTTGTTTCCAGGGATGACCTACAATGAGCAGTTCTTC. Protein product: CASSLFPGMTYNEQFF. The full variable domain, in which reference TRBV5-1 and TRBJ2-1 provide the parts outside the CDR3, is KAGVTQTPRYLIKTRGQQVTLSCSPISGHRSVSWYQQTPGQGLQFLFEYFSETQRNKGNFPGRFSGRQFSNSRSEMNVSTLELGDSALYLCASSLFPGMTYNEQFFGPGTRLTVL.

This chain connects TRBV4-1 to TRBJ1-4; maybe TRBD1 (5 bases). Trimming removed 6 bases at V and 0 bases at J, with 14 bases between. This CDR3 contains 16 residues. Germline CDR1 MGHRA, CDR2 YSYEKL. The CDR3 DNA sequence: TGCGCCAGCAGGGACTACCTGGGGGCAACTAATGAAAAACTGTTTTTT. Amino acids: CASRDYLGATNEKLFF.

The V gene is TRBV11-2, the J gene TRBJ2-7; no definite D call. V lost 2 bases, J lost 0 bases, and 8 bases lay in between. Per germline, CDR1 SGHAT and CDR2 FQNNGV. The CDR3 spans 14 residues. CDR3 sequence: CASSLYADSYEQYF. CDR3 in DNA: TGTGCCAGCAGCTTATACGCGGACTCCTACGAGCAGTACTTC.

This clone was seen a single time. The chain couples TRBV11-2 to TRBJ2-7, with a weak D call TRBD1 (6 bases). This CDR3 contains 13 residues. Trimming shortened V by 2 bases and J by 8 bases, and 13 bases separated the two germline ends. From germline, CDR1 is SGHAT and CDR2 FQNNGV. CDR3 loop: CASSLNGQGQQYF. In DNA, the CDR3 is TGTGCCAGCAGCTTAAATGGGCAGGGGCAGCAGTACTTC.

This clone was found once. The DNA for the CDR3 is TGTGCCAGCAGCTTAGATGTAGGAAGCTCTCGACTCGAGCAGTACTTC. It is translated as CASSLDVGSSRLEQYF. The chain carries TRBV13 and TRBJ2-7, with D hard to call. This CDR3 region has 16 residues. The germline CDR1 and CDR2 sequences are PRHDT and FYEKMQ (reference sequence). Trimming cost V 1 base and J 6 bases, with 19 bases left between them.

This chain uses TRBV5-1 with TRBJ1-1, with TRBD1 as a possible D gene (6 bases). The length of the CDR3 is 15 residues. The germline V and J ends were trimmed by 0 bases and 8 bases, with 17 bases remaining between them. Germline-derived CDR1 and CDR2 are SGHRS and YFSETQ. The CDR3 protein is CASSLENTGLREAFF. The CDR3 nucleotides are TGCGCCAGCAGCTTGGAGAATACAGGGCTTCGGGAAGCTTTCTTT.

This chain links TRBV5-5 with TRBJ1-6; unclear D gene. The germline CDR1 and CDR2 sequences are SGHKS and YYEKEE (reference sequence). This CDR3 comprises 15 residues. Trimming shortened V by 5 bases and J by 0 bases, and 9 bases separated the two germline ends. The CDR3 loop is CASSIVSSYNSPLHF. The CDR3 DNA follows: TGTGCCAGCAGTATAGTAAGCTCCTATAATTCACCCCTCCACTTT.

This chain links TRBV4-1 with TRBJ1-4, with 7 bases that match TRBD1. Germline values: CDR1 MGHRA, CDR2 YSYEKL. The CDR3 sequence is 17 residues long. Trimming at V came to 1 base and at J to 0 bases, leaving 5 bases not matched to a gene. The CDR3 here is CASSQGQGLATNEKLFF. CDR3 sequence (DNA): TGCGCCAGCAGCCAAGGACAGGGACTTGCAACTAATGAAAAACTGTTTTTT.

This clone turned up a few times. CDR3 sequence: CASSNDRGAKTQYF. The CDR3 DNA is TGTGCCAGCAGCAACGACAGGGGGGCAAAGACCCAGTACTTC. The V and J genes are TRBV7-2 and TRBJ2-5, with TRBD1 matching 9 bases. The CDR3 is 14 residues long. The germline V gene encodes CDR1 SGHTA and CDR2 FQGNSA. The V and J ends lost 5 bases and 6 bases, in that order; junction bases with no gene match: 7.

This clone was detected many times. This chain connects TRBV6-4 to TRBJ2-1, with 8 bases fitting TRBD2. The CDR3 has 15 residues. Looked up from germline, CDR1 is MRHNA and CDR2 is SNTAGT. V lost 8 bases, J lost 2 bases, and 8 bases stayed unmatched. The CDR3 nucleotides read TGTGCCAGCTCTCCCGGGGGGGCAGCCTACAATGAGCAGTTCTTC. It yields the protein CASSPGGAAYNEQFF.

This rearrangement joins TRBV15 to TRBJ1-5; 7 nucleotides match TRBD1. The length of the CDR3 is 18 residues. The V and J ends lost 0 bases and 0 bases, in that order; junction bases with no gene match: 8. Germline V gene lookup returns CDR1 LNHNV and CDR2 YYDKDF (reference sequence). The CDR3, as DNA: TGTGCCACCAGCAGAGAATCGAATACAGGGGATAGCAATCAGCCCCAGCATTTT. It specifies CATSRESNTGDSNQPQHF.

The CDR3 DNA is TGTGCCAGCAGTTTAATGTCGTATGAAGCTTTCTTT. It yields the protein CASSLMSYEAFF. V is TRBV28 and J is TRBJ1-1; D is unresolved. The CDR3 has 12 residues. Looked up from germline, CDR1 is MDHEN and CDR2 is SYDVKM. The germline V and J ends were trimmed by 2 bases and 7 bases, with 8 bases remaining between them.

The chain employs TRBV9 and TRBJ2-7; no clear D. V dropped 0 bases and J dropped 0 bases, with 7 bases sitting between them. The CDR3 extends over 14 amino acids. From germline, CDR1 is SGDLS and CDR2 YYNGEE. CDR3 sequence: CASSVGANSYEQYF. CDR3 coding DNA: TGTGCCAGCAGCGTAGGGGCAAACTCCTACGAGCAGTACTTC.

The chain links TRBV18 to TRBJ1-2, with a weak D call TRBD1 (5 bases). V was pared by 0 bases and J by 4 bases, with 12 bases between. This CDR3 is built from 15 residues. Germline lookup yields CDR1 KGHSH and CDR2 LQKENI. The CDR3 protein is CASSPPVRDGYGYTF. CDR3 nucleotide sequence: TGTGCCAGCTCACCACCGGTGCGGGACGGCTATGGCTACACCTTC.

The V call is TRBV5-8, the J call TRBJ2-3; possibly TRBD2 for D (6 bases). Germline CDR1 reads SGHTS; CDR2 reads YDEGEE. With 2 bases removed from V and 0 bases from J, the gap between germline ends came to 10 bases. The CDR3 extends over 15 amino acids. The CDR3: CASSFAGTSTDTQYF. The CDR3 coding sequence is TGTGCCAGCAGCTTCGCGGGGACTAGCACAGATACGCAGTATTTT.

This clone was seen only once. The chain joins TRBV5-4 to TRBJ2-3; no clear D gene. The CDR3 is 13 residues long. V lost 3 bases and J lost 7, with 12 bases in between. Germline CDR1 and CDR2: SGHNT and YYREEE (reference sequence). CDR3 sequence reads: CASSSASANTQYF. The CDR3 DNA reads TGTGCCAGCAGCTCCGCTTCTGCGAATACGCAGTATTTT. Complete variable domain (other parts from reference TRBV5-4 and TRBJ2-3): ETGVTQSPTHLIKTRGQQVTLRCSSQSGHNTVSWYQQALGQGPQFIFQYYREEENGRGNFPPRFSGLQFPNYSSELNVNALELDDSALYLCASSSASANTQYFGPGTRLTVL.